The TCR beta chain described here comes from a study of PD-1 blockade in classical Hodgkin lymphoma (dated by TCRdb to 2018 to 2021). Broadly, across the study: Nivolumab dosing was 3 mg/kg intravenously every 2 weeks, continuing until either disease progression or unacceptable toxicity. A peripheral blood immune signature of response to PD-1 blockade in classical Hodgkin lymphoma was defined using TCR beta sequencing and CyTOF.

V sheds 0 bases and J sheds 0 bases, leaving 12 bases between their ends. The CDR3 sequence holds 16 residues, the cysteine and phenylalanine included. The retained sequence is limited to the CDR3, 48 bases, with the frame set at the first base. The germline V gene sets CDR1 to MGHRA and CDR2 to YSYEKL. Sample time point, as interpreted from the label and publication: cycle 2 day 1 (C2D1) of nivolumab. Every trial patient had relapsed following autologous stem cell transplantation, and prior brentuximab vedotin exposure was what differed among cohorts A, B and C. The trial cohort was composed of about 54 patients with relapsed/refractory classical Hodgkin lymphoma, for whom complete response, partial response or progressive disease was recorded as best overall response. In the multi-cohort phase II CheckMate 205 trial, trial patients received single-agent nivolumab. An independent review committee assessed best overall response by applying the 2007 International Working Group response criteria. Trial PBMCs were collected just before the start of nivolumab (C1D1) and during therapy at cycle 2 day 1 and cycle 4 day 1. Peripheral blood was collected in 8 mL Vacutainer Cell Preparation Tubes, from which PBMCs were isolated by centrifugation and then cryopreserved.

The Qiagen DNeasy kit was used to extract genomic DNA from unsorted PBMCs and from the negatively selected CD4+ and CD8+ fractions. Amplification of TCR beta CDR3 regions was done by immunoSEQ multiplex PCR with primers that anneal to V and J segments. Amplification bias was minimized using a synthetic immune receptor repertoire, and residual bias was removed computationally after sequencing. In the paper's pipeline: Custom Python scripts were used to quantify repertoire diversity as the Shannon entropy index. Unsorted, CD4+ and CD8+ repertoires were examined separately, except in combined analyses, for which CD4+ and CD8+ sequences were merged in silico. A clone counted as expanded when the clone's frequency after treatment rose at least 2-fold relative to C1D1, and clones undetected at baseline were given a pseudocount of 0.5. Clones with 0 or 1 copy at C1D1 were defined as singleton clones, while clones with 2 or more copies were defined as non-singleton clones. Clones expanded in unsorted samples were annotated as CD4+, CD8+ or unknown by matching protein sequences in sorted samples from the same patient. Wilcoxon tests on paired samples were used to test changes in diversity from C1D1 to C4D1. Imported from immuneACCESS, the table was reduced by TCRdb to in-frame sequences with V and J called. These copies leave out some clones; in studies compared against another copy, an unresolved V gene accounts for under half, and the cause of the remainder is not known. V and J calls and clone size follow that table, whereas D and trimming were derived from the DNA. The sample includes more than 20,000 clones, with around 64% observed a single time. The ten top clones hold 10% to 15% of the sample.

What the research found in general, with its limitations: Baseline diversity similar to that of newly diagnosed patients was observed in trial patients achieving complete response, whereas significantly lower diversity was observed in partial responders and progressors. Baseline TCR diversity was reported to be lower in newly diagnosed patients than in healthy donors and to be lower still in relapsed/refractory patients. Diversity was lower in patients who began nivolumab less than 1 year after ASCT, so these patients were left out of later analyses to avoid confounding by immune reconstitution. The study covered only a single clinical trial cohort, and the causes of the repertoire differences, possibly disease activity or prior therapy, were still not defined. A significant rise by C4D1 was seen in CD4+ but not CD8+ TCR diversity (p=0.0027 vs p=0.16), with the rise being most apparent in complete responders (p=0.02).

About this clone: The antigen this receptor binds is unknown. No base qualities exist here, and no much larger clone lies one base off it.

Sequences were derived from peripheral blood mononuclear cells (PBMCs), sampled before the second cycle of nivolumab. The clonotype was recovered from a human donor with classical Hodgkin lymphoma. The chain couples TRBV4-1 to TRBJ2-7; perhaps TRBD2 is the D gene, with 6 bases matching. The sequenced DNA: TGCGCCAGCAGCCAAGATTGGGGGGAAAGCTCCTACGAGCAGTACTTC. The resulting protein is CASSQDWGESSYEQYF.